The next 32 T cell receptor beta chains were all read from a single sample in a study of blood T cell repertoires in COVID-19. Profiling relied on immunoSEQ multiplex PCR, and the TCRdb table lists in-frame clones only, not all of them. The sample yields roughly 520,000 clones, 70% to 90% seen once. The specimen was PBMCs or T cells enriched from blood (not recorded which). Receptors were obtained from a woman aged 40 to 49 who had recovered from COVID-19.

J is TRBJ2-4 and V is TRBV6-5, with a weak D call TRBD1 (6 bases). V was clipped by 6 bases and J by 6 bases, with 15 bases between them. The CDR3 consists of 14 residues. Germline CDR1 is MNHEY and CDR2 is SVGAGI. CDR3 DNA sequence: TGTGCCAGCAGGTCCCTCAGGGGATTAAACATTCAGTACTTC. Protein: CASRSLRGLNIQYF.

This chain joins TRBV7-2 and TRBJ2-3; the D is unclear. The CDR3 spans 13 residues. V dropped 1 base and J dropped 9 bases, with 11 bases sitting between them. CDR1 SGHTA and CDR2 FQGNSA come from the germline V gene. The CDR3 loop reads CASSLELWATQYF. The CDR3 coding sequence is TGTGCCAGCAGCTTAGAGCTGTGGGCGACGCAGTATTTT. The full variable domain, in which reference TRBV7-2 and TRBJ2-3 provide the parts outside the CDR3, is GAGVSQSPSNKVTEKGKDVELRCDPISGHTALYWYRQSLGQGLEFLIYFQGNSAPDKSGLPSDRFSAERTGGSVSTLTIQRTQQEDSAVYLCASSLELWATQYFGPGTRLTVL.

The V gene is TRBV6-6, the J gene TRBJ2-1, with a possible D match to TRBD2 (6 bases). The CDR3 extends over 18 amino acids. V was cut by 5 bases and J by 0 bases, with 20 bases left in between. From germline, CDR1 is MNHNY and CDR2 SVGAGI (reference sequence). The CDR3: CASSLYASSVYSYNEQFF. In DNA form, the CDR3 reads TGTGCCAGCAGTCTATACGCCTCTAGCGTTTACTCCTACAATGAGCAGTTCTTC.

In this sample, this clone turned up a few times. The gene calls are TRBV7-9 and TRBJ1-2, with TRBD1 as a possible D gene (5 bases). The CDR3 runs to 15 residues. The germline V gene has CDR1 SEHNR and CDR2 FQNEAQ (reference sequence). V dropped 2 bases and J dropped 3 bases, with 13 bases sitting between them. The CDR3 coding sequence is TGTGCCAGCAGCTTAAACCAGGGCAAGGACTATGGCTACACCTTC. It translates to CASSLNQGKDYGYTF.

This clone turned up a few times. This chain joins TRBV30 and TRBJ1-5; D may be TRBD1 (6 bases). CDR3 length: 13 residues. Germline V gene lookup returns CDR1 GTSNPN and CDR2 SVGIG (reference sequence). Trimming stripped 4 bases from V and 6 bases from J, with 13 bases between. The CDR3 region has the DNA TGTGCCTGGAACGGGGGGCAGGGTCAGCCCCAGCATTTT. Translation gives CAWNGGQGQPQHF.

The chain combines TRBV4-3 with TRBJ1-1; a weak D match, TRBD1 (5 bases). Trimming shortened V by 8 bases and J by 7 bases, and 23 bases separated the two germline ends. The length of the CDR3 is 15 residues. Germline V gene sequence: CDR1 LGHNA, CDR2 YSLEER. DNA of the CDR3: TGCGCCAGCGCAACCGGTCCGGGGGAGCGGGGTGAAGCTTTCTTT. This sequence encodes CASATGPGERGEAFF.

This clone was seen a few times. J is TRBJ2-7 and V is TRBV5-1; 8 bases line up with TRBD1. In germline, CDR1 is SGHRS, CDR2 YFSETQ. The CDR3 consists of 15 residues. V lost 4 bases and J lost 2; bases outside the gene matches: 8. The CDR3 spells CASSTAQGVTYEQYF. Here the CDR3 DNA reads TGCGCCAGCAGCACCGCACAGGGGGTAACCTACGAGCAGTACTTC.

The chain uses TRBV25-1 and TRBJ2-3; no clear D gene. Germline V gene data show CDR1 as MGHDK and CDR2 as SYGVNS. V lost 3 bases, J lost 0 bases, and 10 bases lay in between. This CDR3 is built from 15 residues. In DNA form, the CDR3 reads TGTGCCAGCAGTGAGCTGGCGGTTAGCACAGATACGCAGTATTTT. Translation: CASSELAVSTDTQYF.

This rearrangement joins TRBV5-6 to TRBJ2-7; 9 bases line up with TRBD2. V was clipped by 4 bases and J by 5 bases; unmatched bases: 7. Germline CDR1 reads SGHDT; CDR2 reads YYEEEE. The length of the CDR3 is 14 residues. DNA of the CDR3: TGTGCCAGCAGCACCGGACTAGCGTCCCACGAGCAGTACTTC. It translates to CASSTGLASHEQYF.

CDR3: CATSRDGFTGGSYEQYF. CDR3 DNA: TGTGCCACCAGCAGAGACGGGTTTACAGGGGGCAGCTACGAGCAGTACTTC. The rearrangement links TRBV15 to TRBJ2-7, with 9 positions matching TRBD1. This CDR3 comprises 17 residues. V lost 0 bases and J lost 3; bases outside the gene matches: 9. Per germline, CDR1 LNHNV and CDR2 YYDKDF (reference sequence). The whole variable domain, remainder taken from reference TRBV15 and TRBJ2-7, is DAMVIQNPRYQVTQFGKPVTLSCSQTLNHNVMYWYQQKSSQAPKLLFHYYDKDFNNEADTPDNFQSRRPNTSFCFLDIRSPGLGDTAMYLCATSRDGFTGGSYEQYFGPGTRLTVT.

The genes are TRBV9 and TRBJ1-4; TRBD1 might be the D (6 bases). CDR1 and CDR2 (germline): SGDLS, YYNGEE. The CDR3 length is 17 residues. The V end was cut by 0 bases, the J end by 4 bases, with 16 bases between. The CDR3 region is CASSVGSGGGNNEKLFF. In nucleotides, the CDR3 is TGTGCCAGCAGCGTAGGGTCGGGGGGCGGTAATAATGAAAAACTGTTTTTT.

The chain is built from TRBV7-9 and TRBJ1-3; a possible D gene is TRBD1 (6 bases). The germline V gene encodes CDR1 SEHNR and CDR2 FQNEAQ (reference sequence). The ends were cut back, 2 bases at V and 4 bases at J, with 24 bases in the middle. The CDR3 has 19 residues. CDR3 region: CASSLISGLAQGSGNTIYF. The CDR3 bases are TGTGCCAGCAGCTTAATTTCCGGACTGGCGCAGGGGTCCGGAAACACCATATATTTT.

In its sample, this clone was seen a few times. J is TRBJ1-1 and V is TRBV6-6; no clear D gene. This CDR3 is built from 12 residues. V lost 4 bases and J 2 bases, leaving 5 bases between the germline ends. CDR1 and CDR2 from the germline V gene are MNHNY and SVGAGI (reference sequence). The CDR3 nucleotides read TGTGCCAGCAGTTTAATCAACACTGAAGCTTTCTTT. Protein: CASSLINTEAFF.

V gene TRBV4-1 combines with J gene TRBJ2-3, with unresolved D. Trimming removed 2 bases from V and 2 bases from J, with 14 bases in between. CDR3 length: 16 amino acids. Germline-derived CDR1 and CDR2 are MGHRA and YSYEKL. The CDR3: CASSQTEIPPTDTQYF. The DNA of the CDR3 is TGCGCCAGCAGCCAAACAGAGATCCCACCCACAGATACGCAGTATTTT.

J is TRBJ2-1 and V is TRBV6-5; tentative D call: TRBD2 (6 bases). CDR1 MNHEY and CDR2 SVGAGI come from the germline V gene. V was shortened by 6 bases and J by 4 bases, with 7 bases between the two germline ends. The CDR3 is made up of 12 amino acids. CDR3 DNA sequence: TGTGCCAGCAGAGCGGGTTACAATGAGCAGTTCTTC. This encodes CASRAGYNEQFF.

The J gene is TRBJ1-5, the V gene TRBV6-1, with 7 bases that match TRBD1. V lost 6 bases, J lost 9 bases, and 8 bases stayed unmatched. Germline CDR1 is MNHNS and CDR2 is SASEGT. CDR3 size: 13 residues. CDR3 residues: CASRSGQSRPQHF. The CDR3 DNA follows: TGTGCCAGCAGGTCGGGACAGTCCAGGCCCCAGCATTTT.

This rearrangement joins TRBV19 to TRBJ2-7, with D possibly TRBD2 on 6 matching bases. Germline V gives CDR1 LNHDA, CDR2 SQIVND (reference sequence). Deletions cut 9 bases from V and 0 bases from J, with 12 bases between. This CDR3 region has 13 residues. The CDR3 DNA reads TGTGCCAGCCGGGACTTGAGCTCCTACGAGCAGTACTTC. Translation: CASRDLSSYEQYF.

The chain recombines TRBV19 with TRBJ1-1, with 9 nucleotides matching TRBD1. The ends lost 7 bases at V and 5 bases at J; junction bases unmatched: 8. This CDR3 region has 14 residues. Germline V gene data show CDR1 as LNHDA and CDR2 as SQIVND (reference sequence). CDR3 bases: TGTGCCAGTAACATTGGGACAGGGTGGACTGAAGCTTTCTTT. Its translation is CASNIGTGWTEAFF.

J is TRBJ2-7 and V is TRBV14; 8 bases agree with TRBD2. This CDR3 contains 16 residues. Germline assignment: CDR1 SGHDN and CDR2 FVKESK. J gave up 1 base and V 1 base, and 6 bases lay outside the gene matches. Here the CDR3 DNA reads TGTGCCAGCAGCCAAGGCTCAGCGGGGGCTTCCTACGAGCAGTACTTC. Translating gives CASSQGSAGASYEQYF.

The CDR3 is CASLTLFHSNQPQHF. CDR3 nucleotide sequence: TGTGCCAGTTTGACTTTGTTCCATAGCAATCAGCCCCAGCATTTT. The chain joins TRBV19 to TRBJ1-5; D not certain. The CDR3 is made up of 15 amino acids. CDR1 is LNHDA and CDR2 is SQIVND in the germline V gene (reference sequence). V lost 8 bases and J 0 bases, leaving 14 bases between the germline ends.

V is TRBV27 and J is TRBJ2-7; 11 nucleotides align to TRBD2. The CDR3 runs 16 residues. From germline, CDR1 is MNHEY and CDR2 SMNVEV (reference sequence). After removal of 5 bases from V and 5 bases from J, the junction contained 11 bases not matched to a gene. In DNA, the CDR3 is TGTGCCAGCAGTCCCGGGACTAGCGGTTTACGAAACGAGCAGTACTTC. Its protein product is CASSPGTSGLRNEQYF.

The CDR3 DNA sequence: TGTGCCAGCACAGTCACAGGGGGGGAGACTGAAGCTTTCTTT. Amino acid sequence: CASTVTGGETEAFF. The chain is built from TRBV14 and TRBJ1-1; 8 positions agree with TRBD1. V shed 7 bases, J shed 5 bases, and the junction held 9 bases outside the gene matches. Germline CDR1 SGHDN, CDR2 FVKESK. CDR3 length: 14 amino acids.

The V call is TRBV4-3, the J call TRBJ2-3, with D uncertain. CDR1 and CDR2 from the germline V gene are LGHNA and YSLEER. Deletions cut 5 bases from V and 2 bases from J, with 11 bases between. The CDR3 runs to 14 residues. CDR3 protein: CASSYDINTDTQYF. The CDR3 DNA reads TGCGCCAGCAGCTATGACATTAACACAGATACGCAGTATTTT.

This chain links TRBV19 with TRBJ1-2; D ambiguous. This CDR3 region has 17 residues. Trimming cost V 1 base and J 1 base, with 16 bases left between them. CDR1 and CDR2 (germline): LNHDA, SQIVND (reference sequence). The CDR3 sequence is CASSIVGEIILNYGYTF. CDR3 coding DNA: TGTGCCAGTAGTATAGTTGGGGAGATAATCCTTAACTATGGCTACACCTTC. The complete variable domain, with remaining parts taken from reference TRBV19 and TRBJ1-2, reads DGGITQSPKYLFRKEGQNVTLSCEQNLNHDAMYWYRQDPGQGLRLIYYSQIVNDFQKGDIAEGYSVSREKKESFPLTVTSAQKNPTAFYLCASSIVGEIILNYGYTFGSGTRLTVV.

CDR3 in amino acids: CASSVQGSTGELFF. Written as DNA, the CDR3 is TGTGCCAGCAGCGTTCAGGGCAGCACCGGGGAGCTGTTTTTT. The rearrangement links TRBV5-4 to TRBJ2-2; D may be TRBD1 (5 bases). This CDR3 has 14 residues. In germline, CDR1 is SGHNT, CDR2 YYREEE (reference sequence). V gave up 4 bases and J gave up 4 bases, with 11 bases separating them.

This clone came up once. The V gene is TRBV7-9, the J gene TRBJ2-3, with 7 bases aligning to TRBD2. The CDR3 runs 15 residues. Trimming cost V 2 bases and J 0 bases; bases outside gene matches: 2. Germline V gene data show CDR1 as SEHNR and CDR2 as FQNEAQ (reference sequence). The CDR3 DNA follows: TGTGCCAGCAGCTTAAGCGGGATCAGCACAGATACGCAGTATTTT. This encodes CASSLSGISTDTQYF.

The chain links TRBV25-1 to TRBJ2-7, with D unclear. CDR1 and CDR2 from the germline V gene are MGHDK and SYGVNS. V dropped 3 bases and J dropped 0 bases, with 12 bases sitting between them. This CDR3 has 15 amino acids. The CDR3 protein is CASSDPSVGSYEQYF. For the CDR3, the DNA is TGTGCCAGCAGTGATCCCTCGGTCGGCTCCTACGAGCAGTACTTC.

The chain links TRBV3-1 (or the pseudogene TRBV3-2) to TRBJ2-6; D not resolved. CDR1 is LGHDT and CDR2 is YNNKEL in the germline V gene (reference sequence). Trimming stripped 1 base from V and 0 bases from J, with 10 bases between. The CDR3 covers 17 residues. The CDR3 coding sequence is TGTGCCAGCAGCCAAGTGGGCACATTCTCTGGGGCCAACGTCCTGACTTTC. Amino acids: CASSQVGTFSGANVLTF.

V is TRBV5-6 and J is TRBJ2-1, with TRBD2 matching 11 bases. The CDR3 covers 15 residues. V lost 4 bases to trimming and J lost 7 bases; unmatched junction nucleotides: 7. CDR1 is SGHDT, CDR2 YYEEEE, per germline. CDR3 in amino acids: CASSQLAGDGNEQFF. The DNA for the CDR3 is TGTGCCAGCAGCCAACTAGCGGGGGATGGGAATGAGCAGTTCTTC.

This clone was counted a few times. The rearrangement uses TRBV27 and TRBJ1-2; 11 bases fit TRBD1. V was clipped by 8 bases and J by 4 bases; unmatched bases: 12. Germline V gene data show CDR1 as MNHEY and CDR2 as SMNVEV (reference sequence). This CDR3 has 16 amino acids. The chain's CDR3 is CASGSVGQGALYGYTF. The CDR3 DNA reads TGTGCCAGCGGCTCAGTAGGACAGGGGGCGCTCTATGGCTACACCTTC.

The chain carries TRBV27 and TRBJ1-1; no reliable D call. This CDR3 spans 14 amino acids. The V gene lost 3 bases and the J gene lost 10 bases, with 18 bases spanning the gap. Germline CDR1 and CDR2: MNHEY and SMNVEV (reference sequence). CDR3 sequence: CASSFASNTGGAFF. For the CDR3, the DNA is TGTGCCAGCAGTTTTGCGTCGAATACCGGCGGAGCTTTCTTT.

The gene calls are TRBV10-3 and TRBJ2-7, with 9 bases aligning to TRBD2. With 2 bases clipped from V and 4 bases from J, the junction kept 9 bases outside the gene matches. The CDR3 contains 16 residues. CDR1 and CDR2 from the germline V gene are ENHRY and SYGVKD. CDR3 nucleotide sequence: TGTGCCATCAGTGAGGGCCCAGCGGGAGGAGTATACGAGCAGTACTTC. This gives the protein CAISEGPAGGVYEQYF.